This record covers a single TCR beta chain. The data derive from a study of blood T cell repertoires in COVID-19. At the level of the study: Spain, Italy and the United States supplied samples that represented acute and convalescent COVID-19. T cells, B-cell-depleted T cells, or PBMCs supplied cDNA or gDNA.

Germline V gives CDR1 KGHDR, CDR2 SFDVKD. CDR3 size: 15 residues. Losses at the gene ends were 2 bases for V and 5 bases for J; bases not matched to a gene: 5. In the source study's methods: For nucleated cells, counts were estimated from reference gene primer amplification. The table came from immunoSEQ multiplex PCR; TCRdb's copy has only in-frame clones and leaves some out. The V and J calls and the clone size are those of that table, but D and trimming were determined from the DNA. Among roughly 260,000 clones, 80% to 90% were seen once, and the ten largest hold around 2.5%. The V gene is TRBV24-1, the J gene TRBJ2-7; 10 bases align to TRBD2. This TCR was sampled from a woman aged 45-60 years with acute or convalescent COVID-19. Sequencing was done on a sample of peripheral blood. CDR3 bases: TGTGCCACCAGTGATTCTAGGACTAGCGGACACGAGCAGTACTTC. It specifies CATSDSRTSGHEQYF.